The 27 T cell receptor beta chains listed next were all sequenced from one sample in a study of T cells in Graves' hyperthyroidism and ophthalmopathy. Amplification yielded TCR beta CDR3 regions, with RNA transcripts as the source. With the HTBI primer set, the TCR CDR3 went through a first round of RT-PCR. One entry per CDR3 protein results from TCRdb running MiXCR on the multiplex PCR reads. This sample has approximately 720,000 distinct CDR3 sequences, with 18% found just once. Material: blood. These receptors originate from a woman aged 50 to 60 with Graves' hyperthyroidism that later progressed to Graves' ophthalmopathy.

The chain joins TRBV6-5 to TRBJ2-2, with D unresolved. Germline loops: CDR1 MNHEY, CDR2 SVGAGI. The CDR3 runs 16 residues. Trimming cost V 4 bases and J 0 bases, with 12 bases left between them. The CDR3, as DNA: TGTGCCAGCAGTTTAATGGGATTTCCGAACACCGGGGAGCTGTTTTTT. Amino acids: CASSLMGFPNTGELFF.

V is TRBV19 and J is TRBJ2-5; a possible D gene is TRBD1 (6 bases). CDR3 size: 14 residues. Trimming shortened V by 2 bases and J by 5 bases, and 12 bases separated the two germline ends. From germline, CDR1 is LNHDA and CDR2 SQIVND (reference sequence). In DNA form, the CDR3 reads TGTGCCAGTAGTATAACAGGGCGGAAGGAGACCCAGTACTTC. It translates to CASSITGRKETQYF.

The chain is built from TRBV9 and TRBJ2-1; 7 nucleotides line up with TRBD2. Germline-derived CDR1 and CDR2 are SGDLS and YYNGEE. J lost 3 bases, V lost 0 bases, and 3 bases had no gene match. The CDR3 length is 15 residues. CDR3 protein: CASSVAGGVYNEQFF. The DNA of the CDR3 is TGTGCCAGCAGCGTAGCGGGGGGAGTCTACAATGAGCAGTTCTTC.

This clonotype occurred a few times. The chain employs TRBV24-1 and TRBJ2-1; either TRBD1 or TRBD2 may supply D (6 bases each). With 4 bases removed from V and 1 base from J, the gap between germline ends came to 7 bases. Germline V CDR1 and CDR2: KGHDR, SFDVKD. CDR3 length: 14 residues. CDR3 sequence (DNA): TGTGCCACCAGTGAAGGGGGGTCCTACAATGAGCAGTTCTTC. Protein product: CATSEGGSYNEQFF.

V usage is TRBV19 and J usage is TRBJ1-5, with 7 bases that match TRBD1. This CDR3 region has 14 residues. The ends lost 10 bases at V and 0 bases at J; junction bases unmatched: 6. Looked up from germline, CDR1 is LNHDA and CDR2 is SQIVND (reference sequence). The CDR3 protein is CATDRVSSNQPQHF. CDR3 in DNA: TGTGCCACCGACAGGGTCTCTAGCAATCAGCCCCAGCATTTT.

This clonotype turned up a few times. The chain joins TRBV10-3 to TRBJ1-6; 7 nucleotides line up with TRBD1. Germline loops: CDR1 ENHRY, CDR2 SYGVKD. The ends lost 6 bases at V and 0 bases at J; junction bases unmatched: 2. CDR3 length equals 15 residues. The DNA of the CDR3 is TGTGCCATCAGGGGGGACAGCTCCTATAATTCACCCCTCCACTTT. This translates into CAIRGDSSYNSPLHF.

This rearrangement joins TRBV20-1 to TRBJ2-2, with a tentative D call TRBD1 (6 bases). CDR1 and CDR2 (germline): DFQATT, SNEGSKA (reference sequence). Trimming cost V 5 bases and J 0 bases, with 7 bases left between them. CDR3 length: 13 residues. Here the CDR3 reads CSARDTNTGELFF. The CDR3 nucleotides read TGCAGTGCTCGGGACACGAACACCGGGGAGCTGTTTTTT.

This clonotype came up a few times. V gene TRBV11-2 combines with J gene TRBJ2-7; 8 bases line up with TRBD2. V dropped 6 bases and J dropped 4; count of bases not matched to a gene: 14. In germline, CDR1 is SGHAT, CDR2 FQNNGV. The CDR3 covers 16 residues. The CDR3 DNA is TGTGCCAGCAGTCCCAACCGGGCTAGCGGGCCGTACGAGCAGTACTTC. It codes for CASSPNRASGPYEQYF.

This sequence joins TRBV19 and TRBJ2-1, with TRBD1 matching over 8 bases. Trimming took 4 bases from V and 6 from J; bases not matched to a gene: 8. Germline loops: CDR1 LNHDA, CDR2 SQIVND (reference sequence). This CDR3 has 15 residues. The DNA for the CDR3 is TGTGCCAGTAGTAGCCCTCGGACAGGGTCCAATGAGCAGTTCTTC. It translates to CASSSPRTGSNEQFF.

This clonotype was picked up a small number of times. V usage is TRBV5-4 and J usage is TRBJ1-2; D unclear. The V end lost 4 bases, the J end lost 0 bases, and 7 bases lay between the germline ends. Germline CDR1 is SGHNT and CDR2 is YYREEE (reference sequence). This CDR3 is built from 13 residues. The CDR3 DNA is TGTGCCAGCAGCGAACAAGCTAACTATGGCTACACCTTC. This sequence encodes CASSEQANYGYTF.

This clonotype was seen many times. This chain joins TRBV11-2 and TRBJ2-2; D is undetermined. The V end was cut by 5 bases, the J end by 6 bases, with 10 bases between. This CDR3 spans 13 amino acids. Germline assignment: CDR1 SGHAT and CDR2 FQNNGV. The CDR3 nucleotides are TGTGCCAGCAGCGCTACAGTTCCCGGGGAGCTGTTTTTT. Its translation: CASSATVPGELFF.

This clonotype was counted only a few times. V usage is TRBV4-2 and J usage is TRBJ2-1, with 11 nucleotides matching TRBD2. Germline V gene sequence: CDR1 LGHNA, CDR2 YNFKEQ. The CDR3 is 17 amino acids. Trimming took 3 bases from V and 9 from J; bases not matched to a gene: 13. The CDR3: CASSQVLAGGQAPEQFF. The CDR3 DNA is TGTGCCAGCAGCCAGGTATTAGCGGGGGGGCAAGCCCCTGAGCAGTTCTTC.

The DNA of the CDR3 is TGTGCCATCAGTACCAGTCCCTATAATTCACCCCTCCACTTT. Translation: CAISTSPYNSPLHF. The V gene is TRBV10-3, the J gene TRBJ1-6, with no clear D. With 5 bases removed from V and 2 bases from J, the gap between germline ends came to 7 bases. CDR1 and CDR2 from the germline V gene are ENHRY and SYGVKD. CDR3 length equals 14 residues.

This clonotype came up a few times. The chain couples TRBV19 to TRBJ1-2, with a possible D match to TRBD1 (5 bases). Germline V gene sequence: CDR1 LNHDA, CDR2 SQIVND (reference sequence). The V gene lost 2 bases and the J gene lost 4 bases, with 14 bases spanning the gap. CDR3 length: 15 amino acids. In DNA form, the CDR3 reads TGTGCCAGTAGTATATGGAGGGACCGGAGCTATGGCTACACCTTC. It encodes CASSIWRDRSYGYTF. The variable domain in full, with the rest retrieved from reference TRBV19 and TRBJ1-2, is DGGITQSPKYLFRKEGQNVTLSCEQNLNHDAMYWYRQDPGQGLRLIYYSQIVNDFQKGDIAEGYSVSREKKESFPLTVTSAQKNPTAFYLCASSIWRDRSYGYTFGSGTRLTVV.

V usage is TRBV14 and J usage is TRBJ1-6; D possibly corresponds to TRBD1 (6 bases). The V and J ends lost 0 bases and 7 bases respectively, with 10 bases between them. The CDR3 is made up of 15 amino acids. CDR1 is SGHDN, CDR2 FVKESK, per germline. CDR3 sequence (DNA): TGTGCCAGCAGCCAAGAGGGGGCCAGGAATTCACCCCTCCACTTT. It encodes CASSQEGARNSPLHF.

The chain recombines TRBV5-1 with TRBJ1-1; D ambiguous. CDR1 is SGHRS, CDR2 YFSETQ, per germline. Trimming stripped 0 bases from V and 4 bases from J, with 10 bases between. The CDR3 spans 14 residues. The CDR3 nucleotides are TGCGCCAGCAGCTTGGTAGCCCTCGGCACTGAAGCTTTCTTT. It is translated as CASSLVALGTEAFF.

This clonotype was seen ten or more times. The rearrangement joins TRBV3-1 to TRBJ1-1; D is unclear. V lost 8 bases and J 10 bases, leaving 23 bases between the germline ends. This CDR3 has 14 residues. The germline V gene encodes CDR1 LGHDT and CDR2 YNNKEL (reference sequence). CDR3 nucleotide sequence: TGTGCCAGCGCACCCCAAACCGACTCCCTTCGAGCTTTCTTT. Its translation is CASAPQTDSLRAFF.

The genes are TRBV3-1 and TRBJ1-2, with D tentatively TRBD1 (5 bases). From germline, CDR1 is LGHDT and CDR2 YNNKEL (reference sequence). The CDR3 loop spans 15 amino acids. V lost 4 bases and J lost 4, with 16 bases in between. Here the CDR3 reads CASSLSGGLGYGYTF. The DNA for the CDR3 is TGTGCCAGCAGCCTTTCCGGGGGATTAGGCTATGGCTACACCTTC.

The sample holds many counts of this clonotype. This chain connects TRBV12-3 or TRBV12-4 to TRBJ1-2, with TRBD1 identical over 10 bases. This CDR3 is built from 14 residues. V shed 6 bases and J 6 bases; nucleotides not matched to a gene: 7. The CDR3 protein is CASRIRQGADGYTF. In DNA form, the CDR3 reads TGTGCCAGCAGAATAAGACAGGGGGCGGATGGCTACACCTTC.

This clonotype is a singleton in its sample. The chain uses TRBV27 and TRBJ2-1, with D maybe TRBD2 (6 bases). CDR1 and CDR2 (germline): MNHEY, SMNVEV (reference sequence). This CDR3 contains 17 residues. V lost 6 bases, J lost 1 base, and 19 bases lay in between. CDR3 loop: CASSIDLPGLSYNEQFF. CDR3 DNA sequence: TGTGCCAGCAGCATAGACCTTCCGGGACTGTCCTACAATGAGCAGTTCTTC.

This clonotype was counted ten times or more. The chain combines TRBV20-1 with TRBJ2-7; D is perhaps TRBD1 or TRBD2 (6 bases each). The length of the CDR3 is 15 residues. Germline CDR1 is DFQATT and CDR2 is SNEGSKA (reference sequence). Trimming pared 4 bases from V and 3 bases from J, leaving 19 bases between. CDR3 coding DNA: TGCAGTGCTATGACTCAGAGGGGGGCACTCTACGAGCAGTACTTC. Amino acids: CSAMTQRGALYEQYF.

A few counts support this clonotype. This chain joins TRBV19 and TRBJ2-7, with D maybe TRBD2 (5 bases). This CDR3 is 15 amino acids long. Trimming cost V 5 bases and J 4 bases, with 18 bases left between them. CDR1 and CDR2 from the germline V gene are LNHDA and SQIVND (reference sequence). CDR3 nucleotide sequence: TGTGCCAGTAGTGACTCGAAGCGGAGGTATTACGAGCAGTACTTC. Translated, it gives CASSDSKRRYYEQYF.

This clonotype was seen a few times. The chain couples TRBV20-1 to TRBJ1-5; D might be TRBD1 (6 bases). This CDR3 region has 15 residues. V dropped 0 bases and J dropped 3 bases, with 12 bases sitting between them. From germline, CDR1 is DFQATT and CDR2 SNEGSKA (reference sequence). The CDR3 loop is CSARDMRGDNQPQHF. In DNA, the CDR3 is TGCAGTGCTAGAGATATGAGGGGGGACAATCAGCCCCAGCATTTT.

The chain employs TRBV18 and TRBJ1-6; D is possibly TRBD1 (5 bases). The CDR3 runs 15 residues. The germline gives CDR1 KGHSH, CDR2 LQKENI. V lost 4 bases, J lost 7 bases, and 14 bases lay in between. The CDR3: CASSLSQDGNSPLHF. CDR3 bases: TGTGCCAGCTCACTTTCACAGGACGGGAATTCACCCCTCCACTTT.

This clonotype came up a few times. The V and J genes are TRBV27 and TRBJ1-6, with a possible D match to TRBD1 (6 bases). Germline values: CDR1 MNHEY, CDR2 SMNVEV (reference sequence). CDR3 length: 14 amino acids. V lost 7 bases to trimming and J lost 7 bases, with 14 bases between them. This CDR3 reads CASNGGAQNSPLHF. Here the CDR3 DNA reads TGTGCCAGCAACGGGGGCGCGCAGAATTCACCCCTCCACTTT.

There are many counts of this clonotype. V and J are TRBV11-2 and TRBJ2-4; a weak D match, TRBD1 (6 bases). Germline lookup yields CDR1 SGHAT and CDR2 FQNNGV. This CDR3 contains 15 residues. Trimming removed 5 bases at V and 6 bases at J, with 17 bases between. This CDR3 is CASSQFRGTGNIQYF. The CDR3 bases are TGTGCCAGCAGCCAATTCAGGGGTACAGGAAACATTCAGTACTTC.

Concerning this clonotype itself: One end of the junction does not line up with germline, which may come from a read error. The rearrangement joins TRBV2 to TRBJ2-3, with D perhaps TRBD1 or TRBD2 (5 bases each). Germline CDR1 reads SNHLY; CDR2 reads FYNNEI. This CDR3 is 15 amino acids long. The chain's CDR3 is CASSLDSASTDTHYF. The CDR3 region has the DNA TGTGCCAGCAGCCTCGACAGCGCTAGCACGGATACGCACTATTTT.